These 17 T cell receptor beta chains were all obtained from the same sample, sequenced in a study of cytomegalovirus exposure and HLA in healthy donors. PCR primers comprised 60 Vbeta and 13 Jbeta primers. Generated by immunoSEQ multiplex PCR, the TCRdb table keeps only in-frame clones and is missing some. This sample contains roughly 80,000 clones. Specimen: PBMCs. These receptors were taken from a girl between 10 and 17 years old in good health and CMV-seropositive.

This chain uses TRBV6-5 with TRBJ1-2, with no clear D. The CDR3 runs 14 residues. The germline V and J ends were trimmed by 5 bases and 4 bases, with 14 bases remaining between them. The germline CDR1 and CDR2 sequences are MNHEY and SVGAGI. The CDR3 here is CASSPGLGFYGYTF. CDR3 DNA: TGTGCCAGCAGTCCCGGACTCGGGTTCTATGGCTACACCTTC.

The J gene is TRBJ1-5, the V gene TRBV4-1; the match to TRBD1 covers 8 bases. The junction had 5 bases not matched to a gene; V was cut back by 3 bases and J by 7 bases. The CDR3 totals 14 residues. Germline V lookup: CDR1 MGHRA, CDR2 YSYEKL. CDR3 protein: CASSHSQGVQPQHF. Here the CDR3 DNA reads TGCGCCAGCAGCCATTCACAGGGGGTACAGCCCCAGCATTTT.

The rearrangement joins TRBV30 to TRBJ2-7; TRBD1 matches at 10 bases. After removal of 5 bases from V and 5 bases from J, the junction contained 9 bases not matched to a gene. Germline V gene sequence: CDR1 GTSNPN, CDR2 SVGIG (reference sequence). CDR3 size: 14 residues. CDR3 nucleotide sequence: TGTGCCTGGTCTCGATCCGGGACAGGGGACGAGCAGTACGTC. This translates into CAWSRSGTGDEQYV.

This chain uses TRBV7-3 with TRBJ2-2, with D perhaps TRBD2 (6 bases). The CDR3 covers 13 residues. Trimming removed 4 bases at V and 6 bases at J, with 9 bases between. Germline V lookup: CDR1 SGHTA, CDR2 FQGTGA. CDR3 in amino acids: CASSSTSSGELFF. The CDR3 DNA reads TGTGCCAGCAGCTCAACTAGCTCCGGGGAGCTGTTTTTT.

V gene TRBV2 combines with J gene TRBJ2-7, with 12 bases lining up with TRBD2. Germline CDR1 SNHLY, CDR2 FYNNEI. CDR3 length: 14 residues. The junction had 7 bases not matched to a gene; V was cut back by 6 bases and J by 7 bases. CDR3 DNA: TGTGCCAGCAGACATCTAGCGGGGGGGCCTGAGCAGTACGTC. It yields the protein CASRHLAGGPEQYV.

The chain uses TRBV14 and TRBJ1-2; D remains unclear. In germline, CDR1 is SGHDN, CDR2 FVKESK. The length of the CDR3 is 13 residues. Trimming left V 0 bases short and J 2 bases short, with 4 bases between. CDR3 loop: CASSQDRNYGYTF. The CDR3 coding sequence is TGTGCCAGCAGCCAAGACAGGAACTATGGCTACACCTTC.

The V call is TRBV28, the J call TRBJ1-6, with 12 bases matching TRBD1. Germline CDR1 and CDR2: MDHEN and SYDVKM. The CDR3 has 14 residues. Trimming took 8 bases from V and 10 from J; bases not matched to a gene: 6. In DNA form, the CDR3 reads TGTGCCAGCCGGGGGGACAGGGGGCGATCACCCCTCCACTTT. Its translation is CASRGDRGRSPLHF.

V gene TRBV11-2 combines with J gene TRBJ2-5; 11 bases agree with TRBD1. The germline V gene encodes CDR1 SGHAT and CDR2 FQNNGV. There are 14 residues in the CDR3. The V segment lost 5 bases and the J segment 3 bases; nucleotides outside the gene matches: 2. CDR3 DNA: TGTGCCAGCAGCGCGGGACAGGGGGAAGAGACCCAGTACTTC. It is translated as CASSAGQGEETQYF.

The chain is built from TRBV2 and TRBJ2-7; TRBD2 matches 14 bases. Germline-derived CDR1 and CDR2 are SNHLY and FYNNEI. CDR3 length equals 14 residues. V trimming: 4 bases; J trimming: 12 bases; junction bases outside the gene matches: 8. The CDR3 sequence: CASSVGLAGALRYF. CDR3 nucleotide sequence: TGTGCCAGCAGTGTGGGACTAGCGGGGGCCCTTCGGTACTTC.

J is TRBJ2-7 and V is TRBV5-4, with 9 bases fitting TRBD2. The CDR3 is 14 amino acids. Unmatched junction bases numbered 10, after V lost 7 bases and J lost 5 bases. The germline V gene encodes CDR1 SGHNT and CDR2 YYREEE (reference sequence). The CDR3 region has the DNA TGTGCCAGCGGCCCGGGACTAGCAATCGACGAGCAGTACTTC. It translates to CASGPGLAIDEQYF. Based on the CDR3 plus reference TRBV5-4 and TRBJ2-7, the full variable domain is ETGVTQSPTHLIKTRGQQVTLRCSSQSGHNTVSWYQQALGQGPQFIFQYYREEENGRGNFPPRFSGLQFPNYSSELNVNALELDDSALYLCASGPGLAIDEQYFGPGTRLTVT.

The gene calls are TRBV5-1 and TRBJ2-7, with a weak D call TRBD1 (5 bases). The CDR3 sequence is 15 residues long. CDR1 is SGHRS and CDR2 is YFSETQ in the germline V gene. V lost 0 bases and J 5 bases, leaving 15 bases between the germline ends. CDR3 residues: CASSLDDSGWNEQYV. CDR3 nucleotide sequence: TGCGCCAGCAGCTTGGATGACTCAGGGTGGAACGAGCAGTACGTC.

This chain links TRBV5-6 with TRBJ1-1, with TRBD1 identical over 8 bases. V dropped 4 bases and J dropped 0; count of bases not matched to a gene: 5. There are 15 residues in the CDR3. Germline-derived CDR1 and CDR2 are SGHDT and YYEEEE. The DNA of the CDR3 is TGTGCCAGCAGCCTCAGGGGGCGGGTGAACACTGAAGCTTTCTTT. It specifies CASSLRGRVNTEAFF.

The chain has TRBV11-2 and TRBJ2-7, with 9 bases that match TRBD2. Trimming at V came to 1 base and at J to 4 bases, leaving 8 bases not matched to a gene. In germline, CDR1 is SGHAT, CDR2 FQNNGV. There are 16 residues in the CDR3. The CDR3 DNA is TGTGCCAGCAGCTTAGTAGCGGGGGTCGGCAGGTACGAGCAGTACTTC. Protein sequence: CASSLVAGVGRYEQYF.

The chain combines TRBV5-1 with TRBJ2-1; D might be TRBD1 (6 bases). V lost 3 bases to trimming and J lost 8 bases, with 18 bases between them. CDR3 length: 15 residues. The V gene's germline CDR1 is SGHRS and CDR2 YFSETQ. This chain's CDR3 is CASSSSLTGPDEQFF. CDR3 in DNA: TGCGCCAGCAGCTCCTCCCTTACAGGGCCCGATGAGCAGTTCTTC.

The CDR3 DNA reads as TGTGCCAGCAGCCACGGACAGGGAATAGGCTACACCTTC. This encodes CASSHGQGIGYTF. The chain combines TRBV5-6 with TRBJ1-2; TRBD1 matches at 8 bases. Germline CDR1 SGHDT, CDR2 YYEEEE. The CDR3 is 13 residues long. V was clipped by 4 bases and J by 8 bases; unmatched bases: 7.

On this clone: The sample holds other DNA sequences that translate to the same CDR3. V is TRBV11-3 and J is TRBJ1-6; a possible D gene is TRBD1 (6 bases). CDR3 length equals 14 residues. Germline-derived CDR1 and CDR2 are SGHNT and YENEEA. The ends were cut back, 3 bases at V and 6 bases at J, with 9 bases in the middle. The CDR3 here is CASSFLDSNSPLHF. CDR3 sequence (DNA): TGTGCCAGCAGCTTCCTGGACAGTAATTCACCCCTCCACTTT.

As for this clone: The same CDR3 can be traced to other DNA sequences in this sample. The V and J genes are TRBV9 and TRBJ1-5; D may be TRBD1 (6 bases). Trimming shortened V by 1 base and J by 4 bases, and 6 bases separated the two germline ends. Germline V gene sequence: CDR1 SGDLS, CDR2 YYNGEE. The CDR3 is 13 residues long. This CDR3 reads CASSVQGNQPQHF. CDR3 DNA sequence: TGTGCCAGCAGCGTACAGGGGAATCAGCCCCAGCATTTT. Supplemented by reference TRBV9 and TRBJ1-5, the full variable domain reads DSGVTQTPKHLITATGQRVTLRCSPRSGDLSVYWYQQSLDQGLQFLIQYYNGEERAKGNILERFSAQQFPDLHSELNLSSLELGDSALYFCASSVQGNQPQHFGDGTRLSIL.